The source of this T cell receptor beta chain is a study of shared clonotypes between healthy human individuals. Overall study: Samples came from a couple of female and three male donors aged 18 to 49.

Study results and caveats: In a handful of donors, approximately 5% of naive CD4 clonotypes appeared in common. The four-donor shared clonotypes exceeded non-shared clonotypes in generation probability, with non-shared ones scoring lower. Sampling covered nothing but blood. Tissue TCR repertoires likely differ from those found in blood.

CD45RO-negative, CCR7-positively selected cells formed the naive CD8 fraction, excluding terminally differentiated effector memory CD45RA+ cells. TCRdb keeps only in-frame clones here, not all; method: immunoSEQ multiplex PCR. Among about 2 million clones, approximately 94% were seen once, and the ten largest hold 0.85% to 1.2%. Details on this clone: The antigen remains undetermined.

The sample consisted of naive CD8+ T cells sorted from blood. The clonotype was recovered from a man younger than 30 in good health.

CDR3 DNA: TGTGCCAGCAGTCAAACCGGGGAGCTGTTTTTT. It specifies CASSQTGELFF. The gene calls are TRBV6-5 and TRBJ2-2; unclear D gene. The CDR3 is 11 amino acids. CDR1 is MNHEY, CDR2 SVGAGI, per germline. V lost 5 bases and J lost 5, with 3 bases in between.